The subject of this entry is one T cell receptor beta chain. The record originates from a study of blood T cell repertoires in COVID-19. This table comes from immunoSEQ multiplex PCR, and its TCRdb copy is limited to in-frame clones, with some not included. The data show about 160,000 clones, roughly 84% seen once. V lost 5 bases to trimming and J lost 6 bases, with 7 bases between them. There are 11 residues in the CDR3. From germline, CDR1 is SGHAT and CDR2 FQNNGV. This sequence originates from a man aged 45-65 years with active or convalescent COVID-19. The chain uses TRBV11-2 and TRBJ2-5, with a tentative D call TRBD2 (6 bases). The specimen was peripheral blood. The DNA of the CDR3 is TGTGCCAGCAGCGCGGGGCAGACCCAGTACTTC. It is translated as CASSAGQTQYF.